The 22 T cell receptor beta chains given below trace back to one sample, sequenced in a study of beta chain features in type 1 diabetes. Expressed TCRB transcripts were sequenced after all isolated RNA was converted to cDNA. Sequenced by immunoSEQ multiplex PCR; TCRdb stores in-frame clones only, minus some. The table lists about 340,000 clones, approximately 10% of them singletons. No antigens are known for them. Notes on the study in general: Moderate but significant shortening of TCRB CDR3s was recorded in all four CD4+ subsets from Type 1 diabetes patients.

Sequencing used central memory CD4+ T cells from blood. These receptors originate from a man aged 30-40 years with type 1 diabetes.

This rearrangement joins TRBV28 to TRBJ1-5; a possible D gene is TRBD1 (5 bases). The CDR3 has 15 residues. Between the trimmed V and J ends, which lost 6 bases and 0 bases, there was a span of 12 bases. CDR1 is MDHEN, CDR2 SYDVKM, per germline. CDR3 protein: CASSGGTFSNQPQHF. The CDR3 DNA sequence: TGTGCCAGCAGCGGGGGGACTTTTAGCAATCAGCCCCAGCATTTT.

The genes are TRBV30 and TRBJ1-1, with TRBD1 as a possible D gene (5 bases). Germline values: CDR1 GTSNPN, CDR2 SVGIG (reference sequence). This CDR3 has 15 residues. V lost 0 bases, J lost 8 bases, and 19 bases lay in between. The CDR3 DNA reads TGTGCCTGGAGTGTACATTTATCCAGGGAGGCAGAAGCTTTCTTT. As protein: CAWSVHLSREAEAFF.

In its sample, this clone was seen a few times. The CDR3 is CASSLRTGTGANVLTF. The CDR3 nucleotides are TGTGCCAGCAGCTTGAGGACAGGAACCGGGGCCAACGTCCTGACTTTC. The chain couples TRBV5-4 to TRBJ2-6; 7 nucleotides align to TRBD1. The CDR3 consists of 16 residues. V lost 1 base and J lost 4; bases outside the gene matches: 5. The germline V gene encodes CDR1 SGHNT and CDR2 YYREEE (reference sequence).

Concerning this clone itself: The junction differs from germline at one of its ends, possibly a read error. The chain is built from TRBV7-7 and TRBJ2-5; 7 bases align to TRBD2. CDR1 is SSHAT and CDR2 is FNYEAQ in the germline V gene (reference sequence). The CDR3 covers 14 residues. The CDR3 reads CASSAGRGEETQYF. For the CDR3, the DNA is TGTGCTAGCAGCGCCGGTCGGGGGGAAGAGACCCAGTACTTC.

The J gene is TRBJ2-3, the V gene TRBV9, with D maybe TRBD1 (6 bases). Germline CDR1 reads SGDLS; CDR2 reads YYNGEE. The CDR3 contains 14 residues. V was cut by 2 bases and J by 1 base, with 8 bases left in between. The CDR3 nucleotides read TGTGCCAGCAGCGTTCGACAGGGCACAGATACGCAGTATTTT. It translates to CASSVRQGTDTQYF.

This chain connects TRBV7-2 to TRBJ1-1; 10 nucleotides line up with TRBD1. The germline CDR1 and CDR2 sequences are SGHTA and FQGNSA. The length of the CDR3 is 15 residues. Trimming at V came to 4 bases and at J to 5 bases, leaving 7 bases not matched to a gene. CDR3 loop: CASSYSGTGVTEAFF. The CDR3 DNA reads as TGTGCCAGCAGCTATTCCGGGACAGGGGTGACTGAAGCTTTCTTT.

The rearrangement joins TRBV4-3 to TRBJ2-3; 7 bases match TRBD2. Germline V CDR1 and CDR2: LGHNA, YSLEER. The CDR3 is 22 amino acids. Trimming took 8 bases from V and 2 from J; bases not matched to a gene: 31. The CDR3 DNA reads TGCGCCAGCCCCACGGAGACGGGGGGACCGACAGAGCTCTTTTTGCCCACAGATACGCAGTATTTT. Translating gives CASPTETGGPTELFLPTDTQYF.

The table lists this clone with a few counts. A read error may account for a junction end that differs from germline. The chain joins TRBV2 to TRBJ1-5; TRBD1 aligns across 7 bases. The CDR3 has 13 residues. The germline V gene encodes CDR1 SNHLY and CDR2 FYNNEI. The CDR3 is CASGDRDYQPQHF. DNA of the CDR3: TGTGCCAGCGGTGACAGGGACTATCAGCCCCAGCATTTT.

The V call is TRBV11-2, the J call TRBJ2-3; 10 nucleotides agree with TRBD2. V trimming: 0 bases; J trimming: 2 bases; junction bases outside the gene matches: 14. Germline V gene data show CDR1 as SGHAT and CDR2 as FQNNGV. The CDR3 length is 20 residues. The CDR3 DNA sequence: TGTGCCAGCAGCTTAGATCTTCCAGCGGGGGGGCGGATAGACACAGATACGCAGTATTTT. Its translation: CASSLDLPAGGRIDTDTQYF.

This chain connects TRBV7-9 to TRBJ2-7; possible D gene TRBD2, 6 bases. V was trimmed by 3 bases and J by 2 bases, leaving 11 bases between them. The germline V gene has CDR1 SEHNR and CDR2 FQNEAQ (reference sequence). CDR3 size: 14 residues. CDR3 loop: CASSFSGATYEQYF. CDR3 bases: TGTGCCAGCAGCTTCTCGGGAGCTACCTACGAGCAGTACTTC.

V usage is TRBV5-4 and J usage is TRBJ2-5; D is unclear. The germline V gene has CDR1 SGHNT and CDR2 YYREEE (reference sequence). V was shortened by 1 base and J by 2 bases, with 12 bases between the two germline ends. The CDR3 has 15 residues. CDR3 DNA: TGTGCCAGCAGCTTGTCGAGTCGCCAACAAGAGACCCAGTACTTC. Protein: CASSLSSRQQETQYF.

This clone turned up a few times. The genes are TRBV6-5 and TRBJ2-7; 12 nucleotides align to TRBD2. This CDR3 contains 16 residues. After removal of 0 bases from V and 3 bases from J, the junction contained 3 bases not matched to a gene. Per germline, CDR1 MNHEY and CDR2 SVGAGI. The CDR3 region has the DNA TGTGCCAGCAGTTACTCAGCGACTAGCGGGGGCTACGAGCAGTACTTC. Translating it yields CASSYSATSGGYEQYF.

The chain carries TRBV7-8 and TRBJ2-3, with a weak D call TRBD2 (6 bases). CDR3 length equals 17 residues. V lost 1 base and J 0 bases, leaving 14 bases between the germline ends. Germline CDR1 and CDR2: SGHVS and FQNEAQ. The CDR3 DNA reads as TGTGCCAGCAGCTTAGTGGGGGGTAGTGTTAGCACAGATACGCAGTATTTT. Its protein is CASSLVGGSVSTDTQYF.

This clone was observed a few times. The chain recombines TRBV28 with TRBJ1-4; D is perhaps TRBD1 (5 bases). The V gene lost 5 bases and the J gene lost 3 bases, with 7 bases spanning the gap. This CDR3 has 13 amino acids. Germline V gene data show CDR1 as MDHEN and CDR2 as SYDVKM. The CDR3 reads CASSDSSNEKLFF. In nucleotides, the CDR3 is TGTGCCAGCAGTGACAGCTCTAATGAAAAACTGTTTTTT.

CDR3 loop: CASSSRLGGGSGYEQYF. The CDR3, as DNA: TGTGCCAGCAGTTCGCGGTTAGGAGGGGGAAGCGGGTACGAGCAGTACTTC. V gene TRBV11-2 combines with J gene TRBJ2-7, with D perhaps being TRBD1 or TRBD2 (6 bases each). The length of the CDR3 is 17 residues. The germline CDR1 and CDR2 sequences are SGHAT and FQNNGV. V lost 6 bases to trimming and J lost 4 bases, with 25 bases between them.

This clone was detected only once. V gene TRBV5-6 combines with J gene TRBJ1-1; possibly TRBD1 for D (6 bases). This CDR3 has 17 residues. The germline V gene has CDR1 SGHDT and CDR2 YYEEEE. V lost 4 bases and J lost 1, with 20 bases in between. The chain's CDR3 is CASSPISVAGANTEAFF. CDR3 nucleotide sequence: TGTGCCAGCAGCCCCATCTCGGTCGCAGGGGCGAACACTGAAGCTTTCTTT.

This clone was detected ten times or more. The V and J genes are TRBV5-4 and TRBJ1-2; no clear D gene. CDR3 length equals 13 residues. V lost 3 bases to trimming and J lost 4 bases, with 10 bases between them. Germline V gene sequence: CDR1 SGHNT, CDR2 YYREEE (reference sequence). As DNA, the CDR3 is TGTGCCAGCAGCTACGAACAGAGCTATGGCTACACCTTC. Translating it yields CASSYEQSYGYTF.

V and J are TRBV29-1 and TRBJ2-2, with D perhaps being TRBD1 or TRBD2 (6 bases each). Germline V lookup: CDR1 SQVTM, CDR2 ANQGSEA. The CDR3 sequence is 13 residues long. Trimming left V 5 bases short and J 7 bases short, with 14 bases between. In nucleotides, the CDR3 is TGCAGCGTTACGATCGGGGGACACGGGGAGCTGTTTTTT. Protein product: CSVTIGGHGELFF.

The chain combines TRBV18 with TRBJ1-2, with D perhaps TRBD1 (5 bases). V dropped 3 bases and J dropped 8 bases, with 16 bases sitting between them. Germline CDR1 is KGHSH and CDR2 is LQKENI. There are 14 residues in the CDR3. The CDR3 sequence is CASSPTYWGEGYTF. DNA of the CDR3: TGTGCCAGCTCACCGACATACTGGGGGGAAGGCTACACCTTC.

The chain uses TRBV5-6 and TRBJ1-5; tentatively, D is TRBD1 (5 bases). Germline lookup yields CDR1 SGHDT and CDR2 YYEEEE. Trimming pared 1 base from V and 4 bases from J, leaving 18 bases between. The CDR3 extends over 17 amino acids. CDR3 nucleotides: TGTGCCAGCAGCTTGTCGCCTGGGGACGGGGCAAATCAGCCCCAGCATTTT. Translated, it gives CASSLSPGDGANQPQHF.

The chain joins TRBV18 to TRBJ2-3; 8 bases map to TRBD1. V was pared by 10 bases and J by 1 base, with 7 bases of the junction left unmatched. The CDR3 sequence is 14 residues long. Germline assignment: CDR1 KGHSH and CDR2 LQKENI. CDR3 residues: CATTPGQGTDTQYF. The CDR3 DNA reads as TGTGCCACTACTCCGGGACAGGGCACAGATACGCAGTATTTT.

This clone has a handful of counts. CDR3 in DNA: TGTGCCAGCAGCTTGGTGCAGGGCATGAACACTGAAGCTTTCTTT. It translates to CASSLVQGMNTEAFF. The chain joins TRBV5-6 to TRBJ1-1; tentative D call: TRBD1 (5 bases). The germline V gene encodes CDR1 SGHDT and CDR2 YYEEEE. Between the trimmed V and J ends, which lost 0 bases and 0 bases, there was a span of 9 bases. This CDR3 has 15 amino acids.